The following is a T cell receptor (beta chain) sequence with its context. Sequencing used immunoSEQ multiplex PCR; TCRdb keeps in-frame clones, though not all of them. The profile covers 330,000 or so clones, with approximately 88% appearing a single time and about 5% taken by the ten largest. The data were taken from a study of blood T cell repertoires in COVID-19. Whole-study context: Acute and convalescent COVID-19 samples came from the United States, Italy and Spain.

CDR1 and CDR2 (germline): WSHSY, SAAADI. This CDR3 region has 13 residues. V was clipped by 2 bases and J by 3 bases, with 5 bases between them. The clonotype originates from a man younger than 40 who had recovered from COVID-19. V and J are TRBV10-2 and TRBJ1-5; D gene uncertain. The source material was PBMCs or T cells enriched from blood (not recorded which). The CDR3 bases are TGCGCCAGCAGTGAGAGCCCCAATCAGCCCCAGCATTTT. It specifies CASSESPNQPQHF.